A selection of T cell receptor beta chains follows, all from one sample in a study of OX40 agonist ivuxolimab in advanced cancers. This table comes from immunoSEQ multiplex PCR, and its TCRdb copy is limited to in-frame clones, with some not included. The table has around 60,000 clones, 77% seen once. Sequencing was performed on CD4+ or CD8+ T cells sorted from blood, taken in a trial of the OX40 agonist ivuxolimab. The receptors were sampled from an adult with an advanced solid tumor such as melanoma, head and neck, liver or kidney cancer. CDR3s include the opening cysteine and the closing phenylalanine or tryptophan. A D gene is named only where the DNA matches it firmly. Rows give clone size only sometimes, using once, few, many, or a class for an expanded clone.

j_gene: TRBJ1-6
d_gene: TRBD1
v_gene: TRBV18
len: 15
abundance: once
CDR3nt: TGTGCCAGCTCACTCGCCGGGACAGGGGATGTACCCCTCCACTTT
CDR3aa: CASSLAGTGDVPLHF

j_gene: TRBJ1-5
d_gene: TRBD1
v_gene: TRBV7-2
len: 15
abundance: -
CDR3nt: TGTGCCAGCAGCAGGGACAGGGGGCAGGTTCAGCCCCAGCATTTT
CDR3aa: CASSRDRGQVQPQHF

j_gene: TRBJ2-1
d_gene: -
v_gene: TRBV2
len: 14
abundance: -
CDR3nt: TGTGCCAGCAGTGAGGTGGGGGCCTACAATGAGCAGTTCTTC
CDR3aa: CASSEVGAYNEQFF

j_gene: TRBJ2-5
d_gene: TRBD1
v_gene: TRBV6-5
len: 16
abundance: -
CDR3nt: TGTGCCAGCAGTTACCGAACAGGGGGCACGGGGGAGACCCAGTACTTC
CDR3aa: CASSYRTGGTGETQYF

j_gene: TRBJ2-2
d_gene: -
v_gene: TRBV10-3
len: 15
abundance: -
CDR3nt: TGTGCCATCAGTGAGCCTCGAGTAGGCGCCGGGGAGCTGTTTTTT
CDR3aa: CAISEPRVGAGELFF

j_gene: TRBJ1-2
d_gene: -
v_gene: TRBV6-6
len: 13
abundance: -
CDR3nt: TGTGCCAGCAGTTACTCGATCGCACGGGGCTACACCTTC
CDR3aa: CASSYSIARGYTF

j_gene: TRBJ2-3
d_gene: -
v_gene: TRBV7-9
len: 17
abundance: -
CDR3nt: TGTGCCAGCAGCTTAGCCCAGGGTGGCTTTAGCACAGATACGCAGTATTTT
CDR3aa: CASSLAQGGFSTDTQYF

j_gene: TRBJ2-5
d_gene: TRBD2
v_gene: TRBV27
len: 13
abundance: -
CDR3nt: TGTGCCAGCGGACTAGCGGGAGGAGAGACCCAGTACTTC
CDR3aa: CASGLAGGETQYF

j_gene: TRBJ2-3
d_gene: -
v_gene: TRBV25-1
len: 13
abundance: -
CDR3nt: TGTGCCAGCAGTGAATCGGCCTACAATACGCAGTATTTT
CDR3aa: CASSESAYNTQYF

j_gene: TRBJ2-4
d_gene: -
v_gene: TRBV5-1
len: 19
abundance: -
CDR3nt: TGCGCCAGCAGCTTTAGGACAGCCCAAAGATTCGAAGCCAAAAACATTCAGTACTTC
CDR3aa: CASSFRTAQRFEAKNIQYF

j_gene: TRBJ2-1
d_gene: -
v_gene: TRBV19
len: 14
abundance: -
CDR3nt: TGTGCCAGTAGTATTGAGGAGCGGTACAATGAGCAGTTCTTC
CDR3aa: CASSIEERYNEQFF

j_gene: TRBJ2-2
d_gene: -
v_gene: TRBV7-6
len: 15
abundance: once
CDR3nt: TGTGCCAGCAGCTTAGGCAGGGCGAACACCGGGGAGCTGTTTTTT
CDR3aa: CASSLGRANTGELFF

j_gene: TRBJ2-7
d_gene: -
v_gene: TRBV30
len: 14
abundance: -
CDR3nt: TGTGCCTGGAGCCCGGACCGTCCGGGTTACGAGCAGTACTTC
CDR3aa: CAWSPDRPGYEQYF

j_gene: TRBJ2-1
d_gene: TRBD1
v_gene: TRBV7-9
len: 17
abundance: -
CDR3nt: TGTGCCAGCAGAAGTCCCCGGGACAGGGAGAGCGAACGGGAGCAGTTCTTC
CDR3aa: CASRSPRDRESEREQFF